These 26 T cell receptor beta chains were sequenced from one sample in a study of T cell changes during pregnancy in multiple sclerosis. Generated by immunoSEQ multiplex PCR, the TCRdb table keeps only in-frame clones and is missing some. Of over 40,000 clones in the sample, around 90% were seen once. The source was CD4+ T cells from peripheral blood mononuclear cells, collected in the second trimester of pregnancy. The receptors were sampled from a female donor with multiple sclerosis, enrolled in a pregnancy study.

V gene TRBV11-2 combines with J gene TRBJ2-2, with TRBD2 as a possible D gene (5 bases). Trimming left V 7 bases short and J 5 bases short, with 14 bases between. The CDR3 loop spans 14 amino acids. Germline V lookup: CDR1 SGHAT, CDR2 FQNNGV. In DNA, the CDR3 is TGTGCCAGCACTCCCGAGAGGGTAACCGGGGAGCTGTTTTTT. Residues: CASTPERVTGELFF.

The chain joins TRBV29-1 to TRBJ2-1, with TRBD2 matching 7 bases. CDR1 is SQVTM, CDR2 ANQGSEA, per germline. V shed 7 bases and J 10 bases; nucleotides not matched to a gene: 13. There are 13 residues in the CDR3. The CDR3 spells CSAGGSLQGEQFF. The CDR3 nucleotides are TGCAGCGCCGGGGGGTCCCTTCAGGGCGAGCAGTTCTTC.

The chain is built from TRBV6-5 and TRBJ2-1, with TRBD1 identical over 8 bases. The CDR3 consists of 15 residues. The ends lost 6 bases at V and 4 bases at J; junction bases unmatched: 8. Germline CDR1 MNHEY, CDR2 SVGAGI. The CDR3 here is CASRRQGFVYNEQFF. DNA for the CDR3: TGTGCCAGCAGGCGACAGGGGTTTGTTTACAATGAGCAGTTCTTC.

Here the CDR3 reads CASSVGSGGPYEQYF. CDR3 in DNA: TGTGCCAGCAGCGTAGGAAGCGGGGGGCCCTACGAGCAGTACTTC. The gene calls are TRBV9 and TRBJ2-7, with 9 nucleotides matching TRBD2. The CDR3 spans 15 residues. V dropped 0 bases and J dropped 2; count of bases not matched to a gene: 3. Germline V gene sequence: CDR1 SGDLS, CDR2 YYNGEE.

This sequence joins TRBV5-4 and TRBJ1-2; 8 bases are shared with TRBD1. The CDR3 totals 15 residues. Germline trimming cut 2 bases from V and 2 bases from J; bases unmatched to any gene: 5. Per germline, CDR1 SGHNT and CDR2 YYREEE (reference sequence). CDR3 sequence reads: CASSFGGTGNYGYTF. In nucleotides, the CDR3 is TGTGCCAGCAGCTTCGGGGGGACAGGAAACTATGGCTACACCTTC. The variable domain in full, with the rest retrieved from reference TRBV5-4 and TRBJ1-2, is ETGVTQSPTHLIKTRGQQVTLRCSSQSGHNTVSWYQQALGQGPQFIFQYYREEENGRGNFPPRFSGLQFPNYSSELNVNALELDDSALYLCASSFGGTGNYGYTFGSGTRLTVV.

This sequence joins TRBV27 and TRBJ2-7; 8 bases match TRBD2. CDR1 and CDR2 from the germline V gene are MNHEY and SMNVEV (reference sequence). V lost 5 bases and J lost 0; bases outside the gene matches: 6. The CDR3 runs 15 residues. The CDR3 here is CASSQWRGASYEQYF. The DNA for the CDR3 is TGTGCCAGCAGTCAATGGCGGGGGGCCTCCTACGAGCAGTACTTC.

V and J are TRBV11-2 and TRBJ1-1; the D is unclear. The CDR3 is 13 amino acids. Per the germline V gene, CDR1 is SGHAT and CDR2 is FQNNGV. V lost 7 bases, J lost 6 bases, and 15 bases lay in between. The CDR3 region is CASNPREQPEAFF. The CDR3, as DNA: TGTGCCAGCAATCCGAGGGAACAACCTGAAGCTTTCTTT.

This clone came up once. The chain combines TRBV15 with TRBJ2-1; 8 bases fit TRBD2. Germline-derived CDR1 and CDR2 are LNHNV and YYDKDF (reference sequence). The CDR3 runs to 15 residues. The ends lost 1 base at V and 10 bases at J; junction bases unmatched: 9. The CDR3 protein is CATSRAGTRGAEQFF. The CDR3 DNA is TGTGCCACCAGCAGAGCGGGGACTAGGGGAGCGGAGCAGTTCTTC.

This clone has just one count. The chain couples TRBV5-1 to TRBJ1-5; D is perhaps TRBD1 (6 bases). The CDR3 spans 15 residues. V lost 0 bases and J 9 bases, leaving 16 bases between the germline ends. Per germline, CDR1 SGHRS and CDR2 YFSETQ. The CDR3 DNA is TGCGCCAGCAGCTTGGAAGGCGACCCACAGGGGCCCCAGCATTTT. This translates into CASSLEGDPQGPQHF.

The V and J genes are TRBV2 and TRBJ2-7, with D possibly TRBD1 on 5 matching bases. Trimming took 4 bases from V and 7 from J, leaving 8 bases between them. The germline V gene has CDR1 SNHLY and CDR2 FYNNEI. The CDR3 loop spans 11 amino acids. In nucleotides, the CDR3 is TGTGCCAGCAGTGGCCAGGGAGAGCAGTACTTC. It translates to CASSGQGEQYF.

V and J are TRBV10-3 and TRBJ2-2; no clear D. V shed 7 bases and J shed 5 bases, with 8 bases lying between them. Per germline, CDR1 ENHRY and CDR2 SYGVKD. The length of the CDR3 is 12 residues. CDR3 region: CAITDGTGELFF. The CDR3 nucleotides read TGTGCCATCACTGACGGGACCGGGGAGCTGTTTTTT.

This chain connects TRBV29-1 to TRBJ2-1; no definite D call. The germline V gene encodes CDR1 SQVTM and CDR2 ANQGSEA. This CDR3 comprises 14 residues. The V gene lost 7 bases and the J gene lost 0 bases, with 13 bases spanning the gap. CDR3 DNA sequence: TGCAGCGCCTTTGGCCAAAGCTCCTACAATGAGCAGTTCTTC. Translated, it gives CSAFGQSSYNEQFF.

The chain carries TRBV7-2 and TRBJ2-7; TRBD2 aligns across 11 bases. Germline V gives CDR1 SGHTA, CDR2 FQGNSA. This CDR3 contains 16 residues. V trimming: 1 base; J trimming: 3 bases; junction bases outside the gene matches: 5. Here the CDR3 reads CASSLGPSGGIYEQYF. As DNA, the CDR3 is TGTGCCAGCAGCTTAGGTCCTAGCGGGGGGATCTACGAGCAGTACTTC.

The chain links TRBV30 to TRBJ1-2; maybe TRBD1 (5 bases). V was trimmed by 6 bases and J by 5 bases, leaving 28 bases between them. CDR1 GTSNPN and CDR2 SVGIG come from the germline V gene (reference sequence). This CDR3 is built from 17 residues. The CDR3 sequence: CACPRAGGDGFGYGYTF. CDR3 DNA sequence: TGTGCCTGCCCCCGGGCGGGGGGAGACGGGTTTGGGTATGGCTACACCTTC.

The chain uses TRBV19 and TRBJ1-5; D is possibly TRBD1 (6 bases). Germline lookup yields CDR1 LNHDA and CDR2 SQIVND (reference sequence). This CDR3 region has 16 residues. Trimming cost V 5 bases and J 2 bases, with 16 bases left between them. This chain's CDR3 is CASSPVTGFGNQPQHF. CDR3 DNA sequence: TGTGCCAGTAGTCCCGTAACAGGGTTTGGCAATCAGCCCCAGCATTTT.

V and J are TRBV5-4 and TRBJ2-3; 13 bases are shared with TRBD2. The J segment lost 0 bases and the V segment lost 3 bases, leaving 1 base of the junction unmatched. The length of the CDR3 is 16 residues. Germline V CDR1 and CDR2: SGHNT, YYREEE (reference sequence). The CDR3 nucleotides are TGTGCCAGCAGCTCGGGACTAGCGGGGAGCACAGATACGCAGTATTTT. Its translation: CASSSGLAGSTDTQYF.

This chain uses TRBV2 with TRBJ1-6; a weak D match, TRBD1 (6 bases). The V and J ends lost 0 bases and 10 bases respectively, with 16 bases between them. The CDR3 extends over 16 amino acids. Germline loops: CDR1 SNHLY, CDR2 FYNNEI. CDR3 residues: CASSEASSGVGSPLHF. The CDR3, as DNA: TGTGCCAGCAGTGAAGCGAGTTCAGGGGTGGGCTCACCCCTCCACTTT.

In its sample, this clone was seen once. One junction end does not reproduce the germline sequence, and a read error may be involved. The rearrangement uses TRBV7-7 and TRBJ2-2; maybe TRBD2 (5 bases). CDR1 and CDR2 from the germline V gene are SSHAT and FNYEAQ (reference sequence). The CDR3 consists of 14 residues. The CDR3 is CASSLSGLGGELFF. The CDR3 DNA is TGTGCTAGCAGCTTAAGCGGCCTTGGGGGGGAGCTGTTTTTT.

The V and J genes are TRBV2 and TRBJ2-5, with D perhaps matching TRBD2 (7 bases). CDR3 length: 18 residues. The ends were cut back, 8 bases at V and 1 base at J, with 26 bases in the middle. Germline CDR1 reads SNHLY; CDR2 reads FYNNEI. Written as DNA, the CDR3 is TGTGCCAGCCCCCCCCGGGGGGCCATGCATGGGGTCCAAGAGACCCAGTACTTC. Translating gives CASPPRGAMHGVQETQYF.

This chain uses TRBV4-2 with TRBJ2-7; 10 nucleotides agree with TRBD2. The CDR3 sequence is 16 residues long. Unmatched junction bases numbered 4, after V lost 0 bases and J lost 2 bases. The V gene's germline CDR1 is LGHNA and CDR2 YNFKEQ. CDR3 in amino acids: CASSQDTSGIAYEQYF. The CDR3 DNA reads TGTGCCAGCAGCCAAGACACTAGCGGGATAGCCTACGAGCAGTACTTC.

This chain joins TRBV19 and TRBJ1-1; tentatively, D is TRBD1 (5 bases). From germline, CDR1 is LNHDA and CDR2 SQIVND (reference sequence). The CDR3 has 15 amino acids. V lost 4 bases, J lost 3 bases, and 15 bases lay in between. Here the CDR3 DNA reads TGTGCCAGTAGTACCTCAGGGCCCCCGGACACTGAAGCTTTCTTT. It is translated as CASSTSGPPDTEAFF.

The chain has TRBV11-2 and TRBJ1-2; D remains ambiguous. This CDR3 spans 16 amino acids. The V end was cut by 5 bases, the J end by 4 bases, with 20 bases between. Germline V gene lookup returns CDR1 SGHAT and CDR2 FQNNGV. CDR3 coding DNA: TGTGCCAGCAGCAATGGGCACGGCCAAACGCCCTATGGCTACACCTTC. The encoded protein is CASSNGHGQTPYGYTF.

The CDR3, as DNA: TGTGCCAGCAGCTTACAGAACTCCTACGAGCAGTACTTC. Its translation is CASSLQNSYEQYF. This chain uses TRBV5-6 with TRBJ2-7; no reliable D call. CDR3 size: 13 residues. Trimming pared 2 bases from V and 0 bases from J, leaving 6 bases between. Germline CDR1 reads SGHDT; CDR2 reads YYEEEE. Filled out from reference TRBV5-6 and TRBJ2-7, the complete variable domain reads DAGVTQSPTHLIKTRGQQVTLRCSPKSGHDTVSWYQQALGQGPQFIFQYYEEEERQRGNFPDRFSGHQFPNYSSELNVNALLLGDSALYLCASSLQNSYEQYFGPGTRLTVT.

The genes are TRBV6-6 and TRBJ1-2, with D maybe TRBD1 (5 bases). V lost 2 bases, J lost 4 bases, and 8 bases lay in between. The germline CDR1 and CDR2 sequences are MNHNY and SVGAGI (reference sequence). The CDR3 consists of 13 residues. CDR3 protein: CASSYKGFYGYTF. The CDR3 DNA is TGTGCCAGCAGTTACAAGGGGTTCTATGGCTACACCTTC.

The rearrangement links TRBV6-5 to TRBJ1-2; possibly TRBD1 for D (6 bases). The V gene's germline CDR1 is MNHEY and CDR2 SVGAGI. The CDR3 has 12 residues. With 6 bases removed from V and 6 bases from J, the gap between germline ends came to 11 bases. CDR3 in amino acids: CASRQGMNGYTF. The CDR3 DNA is TGTGCCAGCAGACAGGGAATGAATGGCTACACCTTC.

The chain carries TRBV30 and TRBJ1-1; maybe TRBD1 (5 bases). Trimming removed 0 bases from V and 1 base from J, with 9 bases in between. The CDR3 contains 14 residues. Germline-derived CDR1 and CDR2 are GTSNPN and SVGIG (reference sequence). The CDR3 nucleotides read TGTGCCTGGAGTGTCGGGGGGACGAACACTGAAGCTTTCTTT. Translated: CAWSVGGTNTEAFF.